This TCR beta chain was sequenced in a study of T-cell reconstitution after alpha-beta-depleted transplantation in children. This clonotype appeared many times. Molecular barcoding with unique molecular identifiers was used for the TCRbeta library. MiXCR, run by TCRdb on the PCR reads, gives a single entry per CDR3 protein. The data contain 150,000 to 250,000 distinct CDR3 sequences, about 14% of them seen just once; the ten biggest clones take up 13%. The CDR3 length is 16 residues. Germline CDR1 and CDR2: MGHRA and YSYEKL. Trimming removed 6 bases at V and 1 base at J, with 16 bases between. J is TRBJ1-5 and V is TRBV4-1; a possible D gene is TRBD1 (6 bases). The specimen comprised PBMCs from the stem cell graft donor, sampled from the stem cell graft. The TCR sequence derives from a human donor who donated a stem cell graft to a child with acute lymphoblastic leukemia. The CDR3 loop reads CASSPDQGLSNQPQHF. CDR3 coding DNA: TGCGCCAGCAGTCCAGACCAGGGGTTGAGCAATCAGCCCCAGCATTTT.